The 18 T cell receptor beta chains listed next were all sequenced from one sample in a study of T cell repertoires in ileal Crohn's disease. Only in-frame clones appear in the TCRdb table, and some are missing; sequencing was by immunoSEQ multiplex PCR. The data show 5,000 to 6,500 clones, about 85% seen once. Material: ileal tissue. These TCRs come from an adult with Crohn's disease.

V and J are TRBV6-4 and TRBJ2-2; the match to TRBD2 covers 10 bases. V lost 4 bases and J lost 2; bases outside the gene matches: 4. This CDR3 has 16 amino acids. Germline V gene sequence: CDR1 MRHNA, CDR2 SNTAGT. This CDR3 is CASSVLAGANTGELFF. In DNA form, the CDR3 reads TGTGCCAGCAGTGTCCTAGCGGGGGCCAACACCGGGGAGCTGTTTTTT.

The gene calls are TRBV5-4 and TRBJ1-2; D possibly corresponds to TRBD1 (6 bases). Germline V gene data show CDR1 as SGHNT and CDR2 as YYREEE (reference sequence). This CDR3 has 14 amino acids. The V end lost 5 bases, the J end lost 3 bases, and 14 bases lay between the germline ends. CDR3 amino acids: CASRPIQGYYGYTF. The DNA of the CDR3 is TGTGCCAGCAGACCGATACAGGGCTACTATGGCTACACCTTC.

A single count supports this clone. This sequence joins TRBV28 and TRBJ2-5; 8 bases agree with TRBD1. Germline values: CDR1 MDHEN, CDR2 SYDVKM. J lost 2 bases, V lost 2 bases, and 7 bases had no gene match. The CDR3 is made up of 16 amino acids. The DNA of the CDR3 is TGTGCCAGCAGTTTAAGGTACAGGGGGATTCAAGAGACCCAGTACTTC. Its translation is CASSLRYRGIQETQYF.

The chain has TRBV6-1 and TRBJ1-1; TRBD1 is a possible D gene (6 bases). Deletions cut 6 bases from V and 1 base from J, with 6 bases between. The CDR3 contains 12 residues. CDR1 MNHNS and CDR2 SASEGT come from the germline V gene. The CDR3 DNA is TGTGCCAGCAGACAGGGGAACACTGAAGCTTTCTTT. It yields the protein CASRQGNTEAFF.

The chain couples TRBV7-6 to TRBJ1-4, with D possibly matching TRBD1 (6 bases). From germline, CDR1 is SGHVS and CDR2 FNYEAQ. The CDR3 sequence is 12 residues long. With 5 bases removed from V and 8 bases from J, the gap between germline ends came to 9 bases. Written as DNA, the CDR3 is TGTGCCAGCAGCCCACAGGGAGAAAAACTGTTTTTT. Its protein product is CASSPQGEKLFF.

This chain joins TRBV6-1 and TRBJ1-5, with 9 bases fitting TRBD1. The trim removed 4 bases at V and 6 bases at J, leaving 4 bases unmatched. CDR1 and CDR2 from the germline V gene are MNHNS and SASEGT. CDR3 length: 14 amino acids. Written as DNA, the CDR3 is TGTGCCAGCAGTGGAGACAGGGGGGCTCAGCCCCAGCATTTT. Protein product: CASSGDRGAQPQHF.

The chain carries TRBV5-5 and TRBJ2-1, with D tentatively TRBD2 (5 bases). Trimming removed 4 bases at V and 6 bases at J, with 14 bases between. The CDR3 contains 14 residues. Germline V gives CDR1 SGHKS, CDR2 YYEKEE (reference sequence). The CDR3 DNA is TGTGCCAGCAGCGGCCCCCAGCGGATCAATGAGCAGTTCTTC. This gives the protein CASSGPQRINEQFF.

The gene calls are TRBV30 and TRBJ1-1; D gene uncertain. The germline CDR1 and CDR2 sequences are GTSNPN and SVGIG (reference sequence). V shed 1 base and J shed 1 base, with 4 bases lying between them. This CDR3 is 12 amino acids long. CDR3 sequence: CAWSEQNTEAFF. The CDR3 DNA is TGTGCCTGGAGTGAGCAGAACACTGAAGCTTTCTTT.

This clone turned up a few times. At one of its ends the junction is not consistent with the germline gene, which may arise from a read error. The J gene is TRBJ2-3, the V gene TRBV7-9, with 10 bases identical to TRBD2. CDR1 and CDR2 (germline): SEHNR, FQNEAQ (reference sequence). The CDR3 loop spans 14 amino acids. CDR3 sequence: CASSLDVLAGATEF. Here the CDR3 DNA reads TGTGCCAGCAGCTTAGACGTTCTAGCGGGGGCTACGGAGTTT.

This rearrangement joins TRBV7-6 to TRBJ2-1; TRBD2 agrees at 9 bases. With V trimmed by 5 bases and J by 10 bases, 3 bases remained unmatched. This CDR3 spans 12 amino acids. Germline values: CDR1 SGHVS, CDR2 FNYEAQ. CDR3 in amino acids: CASSGGGDEQFF. CDR3 in DNA: TGTGCCAGCAGCGGCGGGGGGGACGAGCAGTTCTTC. The full variable domain, in which reference TRBV7-6 and TRBJ2-1 provide the parts outside the CDR3, is GAGVSQSPRYKVTKRGQDVALRCDPISGHVSLYWYRQALGQGPEFLTYFNYEAQQDKSGLPNDRFSAERPEGSISTLTIQRTEQRDSAMYRCASSGGGDEQFFGPGTRLTVL.

The CDR3 is CASSPGGQGMNTEAFF. DNA of the CDR3: TGTGCCAGCAGCCCGGGCGGGCAGGGGATGAACACTGAAGCTTTCTTT. The chain employs TRBV7-8 and TRBJ1-1, with D maybe TRBD1 (6 bases). The CDR3 totals 16 residues. CDR1 SGHVS and CDR2 FQNEAQ come from the germline V gene. V gave up 5 bases and J gave up 0 bases, with 16 bases separating them. The whole variable domain, remainder taken from reference TRBV7-8 and TRBJ1-1, is GAGVSQSPRYKVAKRGQDVALRCDPISGHVSLFWYQQALGQGPEFLTYFQNEAQLDKSGLPSDRFFAERPEGSVSTLKIQRTQQEDSAVYLCASSPGGQGMNTEAFFGQGTRLTVV.

The rearrangement joins TRBV27 to TRBJ2-2, with 12 bases fitting TRBD2. In germline, CDR1 is MNHEY, CDR2 SMNVEV (reference sequence). V lost 5 bases, J lost 6 bases, and 7 bases stayed unmatched. The CDR3 is 16 amino acids. CDR3: CASSLGLAGYPGELFF. DNA of the CDR3: TGTGCCAGCAGTCTGGGACTAGCGGGTTACCCCGGGGAGCTGTTTTTT.

This clone is a singleton in its sample. Other DNA sequences in the sample encode the same CDR3. This chain uses TRBV27 with TRBJ1-5, with D unresolved. The CDR3 covers 15 residues. The V gene's germline CDR1 is MNHEY and CDR2 SMNVEV (reference sequence). V was clipped by 2 bases and J by 0 bases, with 8 bases between them. The CDR3 is CASSLGGGSNQPQHF. For the CDR3, the DNA is TGTGCCAGCAGTTTAGGAGGCGGTAGCAATCAGCCCCAGCATTTT.

V gene TRBV20-1 combines with J gene TRBJ1-2; D uncertain. This CDR3 comprises 8 residues. The germline gives CDR1 DFQATT, CDR2 SNEGSKA (reference sequence). The CDR3: CRGGGYTF. In DNA form, the CDR3 reads TGCAGGGGAGGTGGCTACACCTTC.

Here the CDR3 reads CASSVEGSGDYGYTF. The CDR3 nucleotides read TGTGCCAGCAGCGTAGAAGGGTCGGGGGACTATGGCTACACCTTC. This chain joins TRBV9 and TRBJ1-2; D is possibly TRBD1 (5 bases). Germline CDR1 and CDR2: SGDLS and YYNGEE. This CDR3 comprises 15 residues. Between the trimmed V and J ends, which lost 0 bases and 3 bases, there was a span of 12 bases.

This clone came up once. This chain uses TRBV28 with TRBJ1-1; 8 bases map to TRBD1. Trimming at V came to 4 bases and at J to 3 bases, leaving 4 bases not matched to a gene. The CDR3 totals 14 residues. In germline, CDR1 is MDHEN, CDR2 SYDVKM. The CDR3, as DNA: TGTGCCAGCAGTTCCGGACAGGGCGACACTGAAGCTTTCTTT. It codes for CASSSGQGDTEAFF.

This clone turned up a few times. The chain links TRBV7-6 to TRBJ1-6; possibly TRBD1 for D (6 bases). Germline V gene sequence: CDR1 SGHVS, CDR2 FNYEAQ. The CDR3 is made up of 15 amino acids. Trimming took off 5 bases at V and 10 bases at J, with 18 bases between the two ends. The CDR3 region is CASSPRQGPESPLHF. CDR3 in DNA: TGTGCCAGCAGCCCGAGGCAGGGGCCGGAATCACCCCTCCACTTT. Full variable domain (rest looked up from reference TRBV7-6 and TRBJ1-6): GAGVSQSPRYKVTKRGQDVALRCDPISGHVSLYWYRQALGQGPEFLTYFNYEAQQDKSGLPNDRFSAERPEGSISTLTIQRTEQRDSAMYRCASSPRQGPESPLHFGNGTRLTVT.

The chain joins TRBV4-3 to TRBJ1-3, with TRBD1 identical over 10 bases. Germline V gives CDR1 LGHNA, CDR2 YSLEER. With 4 bases clipped from V and 4 bases from J, the junction kept 13 bases outside the gene matches. The CDR3 length is 18 residues. This CDR3 is CASSPSVAGQGPGNTIYF. The DNA for the CDR3 is TGCGCCAGCAGCCCAAGTGTGGCGGGACAGGGGCCCGGAAACACCATATATTTT.